The present entry profiles one TCR beta chain with its context. Its specificity is unknown. The data were taken from a study of beta chain features in type 1 diabetes. Findings and limits, study-wide: Lower insertion and higher deletion counts appeared at VDJ junctions in type 1 diabetes patients.

Germline V lookup: CDR1 GTSNPN, CDR2 SVGIG (reference sequence). The ends were cut back, 2 bases at V and 10 bases at J, with 6 bases in the middle. The CDR3 contains 10 residues. The sequenced template was cDNA made from the entire isolated RNA. Profiled with immunoSEQ multiplex PCR; TCRdb holds only in-frame clones, not every one. The sample holds 220,000 or so clones, roughly two thirds seen once. The J gene is TRBJ2-1, the V gene TRBV30; D not certain. The TCR was taken from a man under 40 in good health. Specimen: naive CD4+ T cells from blood. CDR3 loop: CAWSIREQFF. CDR3 DNA sequence: TGTGCCTGGAGTATAAGGGAGCAGTTCTTC. The entire variable domain, with the rest obtained from reference TRBV30 and TRBJ2-1, is as follows: SQTIHQWPATLVQPVGSPLSLECTVEGTSNPNLYWYRQAAGRGLQLLFYSVGIGQISSEVPQNLSASRPQDRQFILSSKKLLLSDSGFYLCAWSIREQFFGPGTRLTVL.